One and the same sample provided the 27 T cell receptor beta chains below, sequenced in a study of blood T cell repertoires in COVID-19. Only in-frame clones appear in the TCRdb table, and some are missing; sequencing was by immunoSEQ multiplex PCR. Of about 110,000 clones in the sample, about 85% are singletons; the top ten hold under 5%. The specimen sequenced was peripheral blood. The source of these receptors is a woman in her 70s with acute or convalescent COVID-19.

The chain uses TRBV28 and TRBJ1-1, with 7 positions matching TRBD1. The CDR3 covers 17 residues. V lost 5 bases and J lost 2; bases outside the gene matches: 14. Per germline, CDR1 MDHEN and CDR2 SYDVKM. The CDR3 sequence: CASSLVGTEKGNTEAFF. The CDR3, as DNA: TGTGCCAGCAGTCTGGTGGGGACAGAAAAGGGAAACACTGAAGCTTTCTTT.

The table lists this clone with a count of one. The V call is TRBV5-4, the J call TRBJ1-2; 9 bases map to TRBD1. The CDR3 is 14 amino acids. V lost 4 bases and J lost 5; bases outside the gene matches: 6. Germline V gene lookup returns CDR1 SGHNT and CDR2 YYREEE (reference sequence). Written as DNA, the CDR3 is TGTGCCAGCAGCGAGGGGGACAGGGCATATGGCTACACCTTC. This translates into CASSEGDRAYGYTF.

This clone was seen just once. This chain connects TRBV28 to TRBJ1-2; 8 nucleotides align to TRBD1. The V segment lost 6 bases and the J segment 4 bases; nucleotides outside the gene matches: 7. The CDR3 loop spans 14 amino acids. Per the germline V gene, CDR1 is MDHEN and CDR2 is SYDVKM. The CDR3 bases are TGTGCCAGCAGGCTACGACAGGGGACCTATGGCTACACCTTC. Translated: CASRLRQGTYGYTF.

The rearrangement uses TRBV18 and TRBJ2-7; TRBD1 is a possible D gene (6 bases). The V gene's germline CDR1 is KGHSH and CDR2 LQKENI. Between the trimmed V and J ends, which lost 6 bases and 6 bases, there was a span of 15 bases. CDR3 length: 13 amino acids. In DNA form, the CDR3 reads TGTGCCAGCTCGGGAAACAGGGTGTCCGAGCAGTACTTC. It yields the protein CASSGNRVSEQYF.

For the CDR3, the DNA is TGTGCCAGCAGCTTCCAGGGGGATCAGCCCCAGCATTTT. Its protein is CASSFQGDQPQHF. The chain recombines TRBV7-2 with TRBJ1-5; 7 nucleotides align to TRBD1. The germline V gene has CDR1 SGHTA and CDR2 FQGNSA. CDR3 length: 13 residues. V trimming: 3 bases; J trimming: 5 bases; junction bases outside the gene matches: 1.

The chain is built from TRBV2 and TRBJ1-2; possible D gene TRBD1, 5 bases. The CDR3 covers 16 residues. Trimming left V 6 bases short and J 1 base short, with 18 bases between. The germline CDR1 and CDR2 sequences are SNHLY and FYNNEI. CDR3 bases: TGTGCCAGCAGAAAATTGGGAGGGGCGGTTAACTATGGCTACACCTTC. This encodes CASRKLGGAVNYGYTF.

The chain is built from TRBV7-8 and TRBJ1-5, with 9 bases aligning to TRBD1. Germline CDR1 SGHVS, CDR2 FQNEAQ. V trimming: 5 bases; J trimming: 5 bases; junction bases outside the gene matches: 7. The CDR3 consists of 15 residues. CDR3 DNA sequence: TGTGCCAGCAGCCCCCCCGGGACAGGGCATCAGCCCCAGCATTTT. Its translation: CASSPPGTGHQPQHF.

This clone came up once. The chain couples TRBV19 to TRBJ2-1; TRBD1 might be the D (6 bases). This CDR3 has 14 residues. The V end lost 1 base, the J end lost 9 bases, and 13 bases lay between the germline ends. Germline V CDR1 and CDR2: LNHDA, SQIVND (reference sequence). DNA for the CDR3: TGTGCCAGTAGTATAGGTCTAGTCAGGGGTGAGCAGTTCTTC. Its protein is CASSIGLVRGEQFF.

The V and J genes are TRBV3-1 (or the pseudogene TRBV3-2) and TRBJ2-2; TRBD2 agrees at 10 bases. The CDR3 sequence is 17 residues long. Trimming at V came to 3 bases and at J to 7 bases, leaving 11 bases not matched to a gene. Germline V gives CDR1 LGHDT, CDR2 YNNKEL (reference sequence). The CDR3 nucleotides are TGTGCCAGCAGCCACCGGAGCAGCGGGGGGGCAGTCGGGGAGCTGTTTTTT. Amino acids: CASSHRSSGGAVGELFF.

The chain is built from TRBV7-2 and TRBJ2-3; TRBD2 matches 12 bases. There are 15 residues in the CDR3. The V gene's germline CDR1 is SGHTA and CDR2 FQGNSA. V was clipped by 5 bases and J by 0 bases; unmatched bases: 0. The CDR3 sequence: CASSTSGGSTDTQYF. CDR3 nucleotide sequence: TGTGCCAGCAGCACTAGCGGGGGGAGCACAGATACGCAGTATTTT.

The chain uses TRBV6-2 or TRBV6-3 and TRBJ1-1, with D uncertain. V shed 2 bases and J shed 4 bases, with 17 bases lying between them. The CDR3 extends over 16 amino acids. Germline loops: CDR1 MNHEY, CDR2 SVGEGT. DNA of the CDR3: TGTGCCAGCAGTTACCAGTACGGGAGAATGGGCACTGAAGCTTTCTTT. Translated, it gives CASSYQYGRMGTEAFF.

The gene calls are TRBV15 and TRBJ1-2, with D possibly being TRBD1 (6 bases). The length of the CDR3 is 15 residues. Germline loops: CDR1 LNHNV, CDR2 YYDKDF (reference sequence). The V end lost 8 bases, the J end lost 4 bases, and 20 bases lay between the germline ends. The CDR3 sequence: CATSGRAGTLYGYTF. As DNA, the CDR3 is TGTGCCACCTCCGGCCGGGCAGGGACACTCTATGGCTACACCTTC.

This clone was seen a handful of times. This chain joins TRBV10-3 and TRBJ1-2, with D perhaps matching TRBD1 (5 bases). CDR3 length: 12 residues. The V and J ends lost 0 bases and 10 bases respectively, with 9 bases between them. Germline-derived CDR1 and CDR2 are ENHRY and SYGVKD. CDR3 amino acids: CAISESGLDYTF. The CDR3 DNA reads TGTGCCATCAGTGAGTCGGGACTTGACTACACCTTC.

This chain uses TRBV5-1 with TRBJ2-2; D is unclear. The CDR3 contains 14 residues. From germline, CDR1 is SGHRS and CDR2 YFSETQ. V gave up 6 bases and J gave up 2 bases, with 11 bases separating them. CDR3 nucleotide sequence: TGCGCCAGCACCTCAACTACTAACACCGGGGAGCTGTTTTTT. This encodes CASTSTTNTGELFF.

The sample holds one count of this clone. V is TRBV10-3 and J is TRBJ1-2; 9 bases align to TRBD1. From germline, CDR1 is ENHRY and CDR2 SYGVKD. The CDR3 consists of 17 residues. V was clipped by 2 bases and J by 1 base; unmatched bases: 8. The CDR3, as DNA: TGTGCCATCAGTGAGCCCGGGGACAGGGATGGTAACTATGGCTACACCTTC. Translating it yields CAISEPGDRDGNYGYTF.

This chain links TRBV18 with TRBJ1-5; D call uncertain. Per germline, CDR1 KGHSH and CDR2 LQKENI. V dropped 1 base and J dropped 0 bases, with 4 bases sitting between them. The CDR3 runs 14 residues. The CDR3 DNA is TGTGCCAGCTCACCACTCGGTAGCAATCAGCCCCAGCATTTT. Its translation is CASSPLGSNQPQHF.

The chain combines TRBV28 with TRBJ2-1; 7 bases align to TRBD1. The CDR3 is 15 amino acids. Losses at the gene ends were 5 bases for V and 0 bases for J; bases not matched to a gene: 4. Germline V lookup: CDR1 MDHEN, CDR2 SYDVKM. CDR3: CASSRPGGSYNEQFF. CDR3 coding DNA: TGTGCCAGCAGTCGACCAGGGGGCTCCTACAATGAGCAGTTCTTC.

The rearrangement uses TRBV6-5 and TRBJ1-1; maybe TRBD1 (5 bases). The germline gives CDR1 MNHEY, CDR2 SVGAGI. V lost 0 bases and J 1 base, leaving 12 bases between the germline ends. CDR3 length: 16 amino acids. DNA for the CDR3: TGTGCCAGCAGTTACTCTCCGACTGGGGCGAACACTGAAGCTTTCTTT. Its protein is CASSYSPTGANTEAFF.

This sequence joins TRBV10-3 and TRBJ1-5; 8 nucleotides agree with TRBD1. The CDR3 length is 13 residues. Germline V gives CDR1 ENHRY, CDR2 SYGVKD. The trim removed 0 bases at V and 14 bases at J, leaving 6 bases unmatched. The CDR3 nucleotides are TGTGCCATCAGTGAGTCGACACGGACAGGGAAGCATTTT. This translates into CAISESTRTGKHF.

The chain combines TRBV5-1 with TRBJ2-5; the D gene is possibly TRBD1 (5 bases). CDR3 length: 15 amino acids. From germline, CDR1 is SGHRS and CDR2 YFSETQ. Trimming took off 1 base at V and 4 bases at J, with 14 bases between the two ends. The CDR3 DNA reads TGCGCCAGCAGCTTGTTGGGGCGGACCGTAGAGACCCAGTACTTC. Translating it yields CASSLLGRTVETQYF.

This rearrangement joins TRBV18 to TRBJ1-3; TRBD1 might be the D (5 bases). V lost 9 bases and J 0 bases, leaving 18 bases between the germline ends. This CDR3 contains 16 residues. The germline V gene encodes CDR1 KGHSH and CDR2 LQKENI. The CDR3 DNA reads as TGTGCCAGTTCCGGGACCGGGACTTTCTCTGGAAACACCATATATTTT. It specifies CASSGTGTFSGNTIYF. Full variable domain (remainder filled in from reference TRBV18 and TRBJ1-3): NAGVMQNPRHLVRRRGQEARLRCSPMKGHSHVYWYRQLPEEGLKFMVYLQKENIIDESGMPKERFSAEFPKEGPSILRIQQVVRGDSAAYFCASSGTGTFSGNTIYFGEGSWLTVV.

V is TRBV10-3 and J is TRBJ1-2; D is possibly TRBD1 (6 bases). Germline-derived CDR1 and CDR2 are ENHRY and SYGVKD. The CDR3 has 14 residues. V shed 0 bases and J shed 8 bases, with 13 bases lying between them. The CDR3 is CAISESDRTEGYTF. The CDR3 DNA sequence: TGTGCCATCAGTGAGTCAGACAGGACAGAAGGCTACACCTTC.

This clone was counted a few times. The chain is built from TRBV6-5 and TRBJ1-2; 9 nucleotides align to TRBD1. V trimming: 7 bases; J trimming: 1 base; junction bases outside the gene matches: 4. The CDR3 is 14 residues long. In germline, CDR1 is MNHEY, CDR2 SVGAGI. In DNA, the CDR3 is TGTGCCAGCATAGGGACAGGGATTAACTATGGCTACACCTTC. Protein product: CASIGTGINYGYTF.

The genes are TRBV19 and TRBJ2-7, with D hard to call. This CDR3 is 16 amino acids long. The germline V gene encodes CDR1 LNHDA and CDR2 SQIVND (reference sequence). Trimming removed 2 bases at V and 4 bases at J, with 18 bases between. As DNA, the CDR3 is TGTGCCAGTAGTATATCCGGGTTGTGTGTTTTATACGAGCAGTACGTC. Translated, it gives CASSISGLCVLYEQYV.

This clone was seen a single time. The rearrangement links TRBV10-2 to TRBJ2-3; 13 positions match TRBD2. CDR3 length: 12 amino acids. Germline CDR1 and CDR2: WSHSY and SAAADI. V lost 6 bases and J lost 13; bases outside the gene matches: 4. In DNA, the CDR3 is TGCGCCAGCAGAGAACTAGCGGGGGGGGAGTATTTT. This translates into CASRELAGGEYF.

The J gene is TRBJ1-2, the V gene TRBV4-1; D is uncertain. Germline CDR1 and CDR2: MGHRA and YSYEKL. The CDR3 spans 15 residues. V was clipped by 0 bases and J by 4 bases, with 12 bases between them. CDR3 region: CASSQDEDAFYGYTF. Here the CDR3 DNA reads TGCGCCAGCAGCCAAGACGAGGATGCATTCTATGGCTACACCTTC.

This rearrangement joins TRBV2 to TRBJ2-1, with 7 bases identical to TRBD1. Per the germline V gene, CDR1 is SNHLY and CDR2 is FYNNEI. The CDR3 spans 15 residues. Germline trimming cut 7 bases from V and 4 bases from J; bases unmatched to any gene: 10. CDR3 nucleotide sequence: TGTGCCAGCAATAGCTTGGGACAGAGTTACAATGAGCAGTTCTTC. This sequence encodes CASNSLGQSYNEQFF.